The 28 T cell receptor beta chains presented below share a single source sample, sequenced in a study of control samples from healthy donors and cancer patients. TCRdb's copy holds only in-frame clones and misses some; the assay was immunoSEQ multiplex PCR. The sample records approximately 71,000 clones, 89% being singletons. Specimen: PBMCs. The receptors stem from a man aged 55 to 70 with lung cancer.

This clone was recorded once. J is TRBJ1-4 and V is TRBV5-1; D is perhaps TRBD1 (6 bases). V lost 2 bases and J lost 0, with 11 bases in between. Germline-derived CDR1 and CDR2 are SGHRS and YFSETQ. The CDR3 covers 16 residues. The CDR3 here is CASSLQGRATNEKLFF. In nucleotides, the CDR3 is TGCGCCAGCAGCTTACAGGGCCGAGCAACTAATGAAAAACTGTTTTTT.

This clone was recorded only once. V usage is TRBV2 and J usage is TRBJ1-1; D not certain. V lost 4 bases and J 0 bases, leaving 6 bases between the germline ends. Germline V gene data show CDR1 as SNHLY and CDR2 as FYNNEI. The CDR3 length is 13 residues. As DNA, the CDR3 is TGTGCCAGCAGTGTATGGGTGAACACTGAAGCTTTCTTT. This encodes CASSVWVNTEAFF.

CDR3 loop: CASSDTGPASYEQYF. The CDR3 coding sequence is TGCGCCAGCAGTGATACGGGACCAGCGTCCTACGAGCAGTACTTC. The J gene is TRBJ2-7, the V gene TRBV10-1; D possibly uses TRBD1 or TRBD2 (5 bases each). There are 15 residues in the CDR3. Germline assignment: CDR1 WNHNN and CDR2 SYGVQD (reference sequence). The germline V and J ends were trimmed by 3 bases and 1 base, with 13 bases remaining between them.

The V call is TRBV11-2, the J call TRBJ1-2; D not certain. The germline gives CDR1 SGHAT, CDR2 FQNNGV. Trimming stripped 10 bases from V and 8 bases from J, with 11 bases between. The CDR3 extends over 10 amino acids. CDR3 region: CATAGAGYTF. CDR3 in DNA: TGTGCCACCGCGGGCGCCGGCTACACCTTC.

The DNA of the CDR3 is TGCGCCAGCAGCCAGTATCAAGGACAGAATCAGCCCCAGCATTTT. Its protein product is CASSQYQGQNQPQHF. The chain is built from TRBV4-1 and TRBJ1-5; weak D call: TRBD1 (6 bases). The CDR3 runs to 15 residues. The germline CDR1 and CDR2 sequences are MGHRA and YSYEKL. The V and J ends lost 3 bases and 4 bases respectively, with 13 bases between them.

The genes are TRBV19 and TRBJ1-1; 8 nucleotides agree with TRBD1. Germline V gene lookup returns CDR1 LNHDA and CDR2 SQIVND (reference sequence). The CDR3 runs to 16 residues. The junction had 9 bases not matched to a gene; V was cut back by 5 bases and J by 1 base. CDR3 region: CASSFGQGGQNTEAFF. The CDR3 nucleotides are TGTGCCAGTAGTTTCGGACAGGGCGGACAGAACACTGAAGCTTTCTTT.

This chain joins TRBV11-1 and TRBJ2-7, with D unresolved. Germline CDR1 SGHAT, CDR2 FQDESV (reference sequence). The CDR3 is 15 residues long. Trimming removed 4 bases at V and 3 bases at J, with 16 bases between. CDR3 sequence reads: CASSSPPDGDYEQYF. CDR3 coding DNA: TGTGCCAGCAGCTCCCCGCCGGACGGAGACTACGAGCAGTACTTC.

This clone was counted once. This rearrangement joins TRBV12-3 or TRBV12-4 to TRBJ2-1, with unresolved D. The CDR3 covers 11 residues. Trimming removed 3 bases from V and 8 bases from J, with 5 bases in between. DNA for the CDR3: TGTGCCAGCAGTTTGGGTGATGAGCAGTTCTTC. Protein product: CASSLGDEQFF.

The chain has TRBV10-1 and TRBJ2-1; 8 nucleotides align to TRBD2. Germline V gene lookup returns CDR1 WNHNN and CDR2 SYGVQD (reference sequence). The ends lost 5 bases at V and 4 bases at J; junction bases unmatched: 4. This CDR3 spans 14 amino acids. This CDR3 reads CASSSASGYNEQFF. The CDR3 coding sequence is TGCGCCAGCAGTAGCGCTAGCGGGTACAATGAGCAGTTCTTC.

This sequence joins TRBV7-3 and TRBJ2-1, with a possible D match to TRBD2 (6 bases). CDR1 is SGHTA, CDR2 FQGTGA, per germline. The CDR3 totals 15 residues. V was trimmed by 4 bases and J by 7 bases, leaving 17 bases between them. CDR3 nucleotide sequence: TGTGCCAGCAGCTCGAGATCGCTGGGGGGTAATGAGCAGTTCTTC. Its translation: CASSSRSLGGNEQFF.

This clone has just a few counts. V is TRBV4-1 and J is TRBJ1-5; no firm D call. Germline lookup yields CDR1 MGHRA and CDR2 YSYEKL. The CDR3 totals 13 residues. V lost 0 bases and J lost 6, with 6 bases in between. CDR3 DNA: TGCGCCAGCAGCCAAGATGAGGTTCAGCCCCAGCATTTT. Translated, it gives CASSQDEVQPQHF.

The chain combines TRBV5-4 with TRBJ2-5; 9 nucleotides agree with TRBD1. Per germline, CDR1 SGHNT and CDR2 YYREEE (reference sequence). Unmatched junction bases numbered 7, after V lost 1 base and J lost 3 bases. CDR3 length equals 16 residues. CDR3 in amino acids: CASSLTGGAPEETQYF. CDR3 nucleotides: TGTGCCAGCAGCTTGACAGGGGGCGCCCCTGAAGAGACCCAGTACTTC.

The chain has TRBV27 and TRBJ1-2, with D unresolved. V lost 4 bases and J 7 bases, leaving 16 bases between the germline ends. The CDR3 extends over 14 amino acids. Per the germline V gene, CDR1 is MNHEY and CDR2 is SMNVEV (reference sequence). The CDR3 DNA reads TGTGCCAGCAGTTCATCCCGGGCCAAGGGTGGCTACACCTTC. It translates to CASSSSRAKGGYTF.

This clone appeared once. The J gene is TRBJ1-2, the V gene TRBV6-5, with 9 bases matching TRBD1. The CDR3 runs 12 residues. Germline V gives CDR1 MNHEY, CDR2 SVGAGI. The J segment lost 4 bases and the V segment lost 6 bases, leaving 0 bases of the junction unmatched. CDR3: CASRGQGYGYTF. The CDR3 region has the DNA TGTGCCAGCAGGGGACAGGGCTATGGCTACACCTTC.

The chain uses TRBV5-8 and TRBJ1-6; possible D gene TRBD1, 6 bases. Trimming left V 4 bases short and J 0 bases short, with 11 bases between. Germline values: CDR1 SGHTS, CDR2 YDEGEE. The CDR3 contains 16 residues. The CDR3 loop is CASSRGTYSYNSPLHF. Written as DNA, the CDR3 is TGTGCCAGCAGCCGAGGGACATACTCCTATAATTCACCCCTCCACTTT.

The CDR3 reads CASSLDRTSPLGGTQYF. As DNA, the CDR3 is TGCGCCAGCAGCTTGGATAGGACTAGCCCTTTAGGTGGTACGCAGTATTTT. The chain recombines TRBV5-1 with TRBJ2-3; 8 nucleotides align to TRBD2. The length of the CDR3 is 17 residues. The germline CDR1 and CDR2 sequences are SGHRS and YFSETQ. J lost 8 bases, V lost 0 bases, and 14 bases had no gene match.

V gene TRBV6-6 combines with J gene TRBJ2-6; tentative D call: TRBD1 (6 bases). Germline CDR1 MNHNY, CDR2 SVGAGI (reference sequence). Trimming stripped 4 bases from V and 10 bases from J, with 17 bases between. The CDR3 is made up of 15 amino acids. The CDR3 DNA is TGTGCCAGCAGTTTGAGCCCCGGGACATTTAACGTCCTGACTTTC. Its translation is CASSLSPGTFNVLTF.

This chain connects TRBV11-3 to TRBJ2-3; no firm D call. Germline CDR1 and CDR2: SGHNT and YENEEA. The CDR3 runs to 14 residues. V lost 5 bases to trimming and J lost 0 bases, with 9 bases between them. CDR3 nucleotides: TGTGCCAGCAGCGGCCCTCTTAGCACAGATACGCAGTATTTT. Translated, it gives CASSGPLSTDTQYF.

This clone has only a few counts. The chain links TRBV7-8 to TRBJ2-1; TRBD2 matches 10 bases. The CDR3 is made up of 15 amino acids. V dropped 1 base and J dropped 10; count of bases not matched to a gene: 7. The germline gives CDR1 SGHVS, CDR2 FQNEAQ. The CDR3 reads CASSLGLAGRGEQFF. The CDR3 region has the DNA TGTGCCAGCAGCTTAGGACTAGCGGGTCGGGGGGAGCAGTTCTTC.

CDR3 amino acids: CASSLGGGPEAFF. The CDR3 region has the DNA TGCGCCAGCAGCTTGGGAGGGGGCCCTGAAGCTTTCTTT. The rearrangement uses TRBV5-1 and TRBJ1-1; TRBD1 agrees at 7 bases. V was clipped by 0 bases and J by 6 bases; unmatched bases: 2. Germline V gene data show CDR1 as SGHRS and CDR2 as YFSETQ. The CDR3 length is 13 residues.

The chain uses TRBV18 and TRBJ1-3; 8 nucleotides line up with TRBD1. Looked up from germline, CDR1 is KGHSH and CDR2 is LQKENI. The CDR3 is made up of 15 amino acids. V was clipped by 6 bases and J by 0 bases; unmatched bases: 4. The CDR3 here is CASSQGQGSGNTIYF. The CDR3 DNA reads as TGTGCCAGCTCTCAAGGACAGGGCTCTGGAAACACCATATATTTT.

The V call is TRBV4-1, the J call TRBJ1-5; 7 nucleotides align to TRBD1. The junction had 6 bases not matched to a gene; V was cut back by 4 bases and J by 3 bases. There are 15 residues in the CDR3. The germline V gene has CDR1 MGHRA and CDR2 YSYEKL. CDR3 coding DNA: TGCGCCAGCAGCCTCGGGACAGTCGACAATCAGCCCCAGCATTTT. It is translated as CASSLGTVDNQPQHF.

The chain uses TRBV5-5 and TRBJ1-6; a weak D match, TRBD1 (6 bases). The CDR3 spans 17 residues. The germline CDR1 and CDR2 sequences are SGHKS and YYEKEE (reference sequence). Trimming removed 4 bases at V and 9 bases at J, with 23 bases between. As DNA, the CDR3 is TGTGCCAGCAGCCGATCGACTCAGGACAGTTGGGGTTCACCCCTCCACTTT. Translation gives CASSRSTQDSWGSPLHF.

J is TRBJ1-6 and V is TRBV20-1; D uncertain. Per the germline V gene, CDR1 is DFQATT and CDR2 is SNEGSKA (reference sequence). Trimming cost V 3 bases and J 5 bases, with 17 bases left between them. The CDR3 covers 16 residues. Here the CDR3 reads CSASKRAGGNNSPLHF. In DNA form, the CDR3 reads TGCAGTGCTAGTAAAAGGGCTGGAGGTAATAATTCACCCCTCCACTTT.

The chain couples TRBV4-2 to TRBJ2-1, with 10 bases fitting TRBD2. Unmatched junction bases numbered 11, after V lost 4 bases and J lost 2 bases. The CDR3 consists of 18 residues. The germline CDR1 and CDR2 sequences are LGHNA and YNFKEQ. The CDR3 sequence: CASSRQASSGGAYNEQFF. Written as DNA, the CDR3 is TGTGCCAGCAGCCGCCAAGCCTCGAGCGGGGGGGCCTACAATGAGCAGTTCTTC.

The rearrangement joins TRBV7-2 to TRBJ2-7; TRBD1 might be the D (5 bases). Trimming left V 2 bases short and J 3 bases short, with 5 bases between. Germline values: CDR1 SGHTA, CDR2 FQGNSA. The length of the CDR3 is 12 residues. This chain's CDR3 is CASSLQGYEQYV. CDR3 in DNA: TGTGCCAGCAGCTTACAGGGCTACGAGCAGTACGTC.

This clone was detected a few times. The chain recombines TRBV6-6 with TRBJ1-5, with TRBD1 identical over 7 bases. The V and J ends lost 4 bases and 7 bases, in that order; junction bases with no gene match: 7. Germline loops: CDR1 MNHNY, CDR2 SVGAGI (reference sequence). The CDR3 length is 14 residues. The CDR3 spells CASSSTGAGQPQHF. CDR3 DNA: TGTGCCAGCAGTTCCACAGGGGCGGGCCAGCCCCAGCATTTT.

The chain combines TRBV5-4 with TRBJ1-4; a weak D match, TRBD1 (6 bases). Germline lookup yields CDR1 SGHNT and CDR2 YYREEE (reference sequence). The CDR3 has 17 residues. Trimming pared 3 bases from V and 3 bases from J, leaving 18 bases between. This CDR3 is CASSSAGGRAANEKLFF. The CDR3 DNA reads as TGTGCCAGCAGCTCCGCCGGGGGGCGGGCAGCTAATGAAAAACTGTTTTTT.